Sequencing of this T cell receptor (beta chain) was carried out in a study of blood T cells in healthy people across ages. It was with a sample-barcoded 5' primer and a J-beta primer mix that a second PCR of roughly 7 to 12 cycles was run. Paired-end reads containing CDR3 totaled no fewer than 2.5 million for each sample. TCRdb analysed the 5' RACE reads with MiXCR anew, one entry per CDR3 protein. The table includes hundreds of thousands of distinct CDR3 sequences, approximately 60% detected once. Extracted total RNA amounted to at least 5 micrograms for each sample. The sequenced material came from blood. This TCR was recovered from a man aged 40-55 years in good health.

The CDR3 loop is CASKSSGSYNEQFF. DNA of the CDR3: TGTGCCAGCAAATCGAGCGGGAGCTACAATGAGCAGTTCTTC. The V gene is TRBV11-2, the J gene TRBJ2-1; 8 bases match TRBD2. Germline CDR1 is SGHAT and CDR2 is FQNNGV. V was pared by 7 bases and J by 3 bases, with 5 bases of the junction left unmatched. This CDR3 region has 14 residues.